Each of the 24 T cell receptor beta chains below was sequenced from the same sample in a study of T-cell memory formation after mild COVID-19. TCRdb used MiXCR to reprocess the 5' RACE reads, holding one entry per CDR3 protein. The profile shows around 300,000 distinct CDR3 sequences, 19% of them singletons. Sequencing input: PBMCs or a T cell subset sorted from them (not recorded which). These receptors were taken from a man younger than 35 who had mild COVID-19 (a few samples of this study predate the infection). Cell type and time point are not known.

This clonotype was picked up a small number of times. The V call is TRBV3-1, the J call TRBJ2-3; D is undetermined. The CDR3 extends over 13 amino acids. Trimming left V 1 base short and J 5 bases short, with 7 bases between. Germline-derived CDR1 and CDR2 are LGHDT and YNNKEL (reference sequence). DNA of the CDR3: TGTGCCAGCAGCCAAGGGGTCGGAGATACGCAGTATTTT. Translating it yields CASSQGVGDTQYF.

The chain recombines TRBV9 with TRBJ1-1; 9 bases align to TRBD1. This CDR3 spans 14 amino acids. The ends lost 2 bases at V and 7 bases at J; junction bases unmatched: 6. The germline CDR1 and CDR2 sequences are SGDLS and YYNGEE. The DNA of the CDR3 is TGTGCCAGCAGCGTTACAGGGGGCTCAGTTGAAGCTTTCTTT. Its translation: CASSVTGGSVEAFF.

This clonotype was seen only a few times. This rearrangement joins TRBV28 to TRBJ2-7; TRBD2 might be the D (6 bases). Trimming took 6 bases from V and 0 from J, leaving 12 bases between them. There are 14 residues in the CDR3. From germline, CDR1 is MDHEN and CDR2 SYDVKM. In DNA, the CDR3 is TGTGCCAGCAGCTCAAGCGGGCGCTCCTACGAGCAGTACGTC. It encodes CASSSSGRSYEQYV.

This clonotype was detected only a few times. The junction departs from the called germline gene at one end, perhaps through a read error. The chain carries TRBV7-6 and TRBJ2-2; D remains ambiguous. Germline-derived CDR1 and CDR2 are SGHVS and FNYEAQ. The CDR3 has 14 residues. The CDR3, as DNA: TGTGCCAGCAGCTTAGCAGGGAACTCCGGGGAGCTGTTTTTT. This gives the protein CASSLAGNSGELFF.

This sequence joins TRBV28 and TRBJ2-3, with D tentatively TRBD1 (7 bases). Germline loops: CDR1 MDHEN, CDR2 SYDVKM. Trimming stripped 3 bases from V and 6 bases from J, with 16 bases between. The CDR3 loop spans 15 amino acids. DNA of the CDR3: TGTGCCAGCAGTTTTCGGTCAGGGGGGCGGGATACGCAGTATTTT. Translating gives CASSFRSGGRDTQYF.

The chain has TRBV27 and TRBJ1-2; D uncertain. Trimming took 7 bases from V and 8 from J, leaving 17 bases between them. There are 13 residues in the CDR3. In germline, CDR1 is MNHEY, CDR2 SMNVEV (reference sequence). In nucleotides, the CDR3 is TGTGCCAGCACCACTTTAGAGGGTAGCGGCTACACCTTC. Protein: CASTTLEGSGYTF.

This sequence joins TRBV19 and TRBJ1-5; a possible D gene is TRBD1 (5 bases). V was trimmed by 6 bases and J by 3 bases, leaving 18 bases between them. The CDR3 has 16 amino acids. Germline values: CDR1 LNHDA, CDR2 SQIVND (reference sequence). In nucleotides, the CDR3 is TGTGCCAGTAGATGGGGGACCGCAACTCACAATCAGCCCCAGCATTTT. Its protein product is CASRWGTATHNQPQHF.

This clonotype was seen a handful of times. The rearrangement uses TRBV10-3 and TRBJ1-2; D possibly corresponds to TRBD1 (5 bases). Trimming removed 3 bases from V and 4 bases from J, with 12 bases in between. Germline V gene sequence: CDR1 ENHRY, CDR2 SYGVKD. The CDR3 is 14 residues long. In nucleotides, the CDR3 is TGTGCCATCAGTGATGGGGGGGTAGGCTATGGCTACACCTTC. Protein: CAISDGGVGYGYTF.

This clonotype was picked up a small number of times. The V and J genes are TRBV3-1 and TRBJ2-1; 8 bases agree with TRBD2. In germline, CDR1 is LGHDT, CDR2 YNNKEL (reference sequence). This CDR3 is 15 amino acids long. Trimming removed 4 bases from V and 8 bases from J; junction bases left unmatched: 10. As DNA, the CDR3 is TGTGCCAGCAGCCGCGGGACTAGTAGCTTCGATGAGCAGTTCTTC. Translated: CASSRGTSSFDEQFF.

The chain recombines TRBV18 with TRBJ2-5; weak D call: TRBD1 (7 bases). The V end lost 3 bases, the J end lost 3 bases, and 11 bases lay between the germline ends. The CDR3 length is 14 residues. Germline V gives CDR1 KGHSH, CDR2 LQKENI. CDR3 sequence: CASSPQGGKETQYF. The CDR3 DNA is TGTGCCAGCTCACCTCAGGGGGGAAAAGAGACCCAGTACTTC.

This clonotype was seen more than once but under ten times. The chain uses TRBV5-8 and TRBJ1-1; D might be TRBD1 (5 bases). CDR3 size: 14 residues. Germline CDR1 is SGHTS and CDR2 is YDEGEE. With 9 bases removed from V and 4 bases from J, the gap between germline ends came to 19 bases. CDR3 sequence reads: CATAPYWGSTEAFF. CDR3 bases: TGTGCCACCGCCCCTTACTGGGGGAGCACTGAAGCTTTCTTT.

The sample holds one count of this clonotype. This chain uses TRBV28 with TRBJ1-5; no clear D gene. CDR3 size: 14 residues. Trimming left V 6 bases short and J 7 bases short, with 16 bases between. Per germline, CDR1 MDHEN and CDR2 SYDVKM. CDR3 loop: CASSLSLGRQPQHF. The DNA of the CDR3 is TGTGCCAGCAGCCTAAGTTTGGGCAGACAGCCCCAGCATTTT.

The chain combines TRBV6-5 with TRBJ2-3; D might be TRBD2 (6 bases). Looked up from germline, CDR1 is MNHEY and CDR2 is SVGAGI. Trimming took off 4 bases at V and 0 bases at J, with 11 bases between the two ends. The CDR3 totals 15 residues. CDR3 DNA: TGTGCCAGCAGTTGGGACTTATCTAGCACAGATACGCAGTATTTT. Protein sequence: CASSWDLSSTDTQYF.

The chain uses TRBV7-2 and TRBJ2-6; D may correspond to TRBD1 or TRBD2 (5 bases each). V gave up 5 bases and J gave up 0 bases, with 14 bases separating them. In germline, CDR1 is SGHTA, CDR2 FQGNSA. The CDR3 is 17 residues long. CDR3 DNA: TGTGCCAGCAGCCGAGGGGTCCTCAGCTCTGGGGCCAACGTCCTGACTTTC. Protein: CASSRGVLSSGANVLTF.

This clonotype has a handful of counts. In DNA form, the CDR3 reads TGCAGTGTTACGGGGGAATACAATGAGCAGTTCTTC. Translating gives CSVTGEYNEQFF. The chain recombines TRBV20-1 with TRBJ2-1; a possible D gene is TRBD2 (6 bases). The germline CDR1 and CDR2 sequences are DFQATT and SNEGSKA (reference sequence). This CDR3 is 12 amino acids long. V gave up 7 bases and J gave up 4 bases, with 11 bases separating them.

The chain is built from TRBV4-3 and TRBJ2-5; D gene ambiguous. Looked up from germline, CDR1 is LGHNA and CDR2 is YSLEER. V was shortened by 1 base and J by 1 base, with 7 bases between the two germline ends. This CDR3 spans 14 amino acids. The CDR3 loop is CASSQGYLQETQYF. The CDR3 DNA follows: TGCGCCAGCAGCCAAGGCTATCTCCAAGAGACCCAGTACTTC.

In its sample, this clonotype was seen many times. The CDR3 DNA reads TGCGCCAGTAATGCAGGGAACCAAGAGACCCAGTACTTC. Residues: CASNAGNQETQYF. The chain carries TRBV5-1 and TRBJ2-5, with TRBD1 as a possible D gene (5 bases). The CDR3 is made up of 13 amino acids. CDR1 is SGHRS and CDR2 is YFSETQ in the germline V gene. V was shortened by 8 bases and J by 0 bases, with 11 bases between the two germline ends.

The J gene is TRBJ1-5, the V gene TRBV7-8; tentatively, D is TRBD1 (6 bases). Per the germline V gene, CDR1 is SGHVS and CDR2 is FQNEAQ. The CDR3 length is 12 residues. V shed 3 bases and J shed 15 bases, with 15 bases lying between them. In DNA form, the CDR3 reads TGTGCCAGCAGCTTTGCAGGGGAGGGTCGGCATTTT. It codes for CASSFAGEGRHF.

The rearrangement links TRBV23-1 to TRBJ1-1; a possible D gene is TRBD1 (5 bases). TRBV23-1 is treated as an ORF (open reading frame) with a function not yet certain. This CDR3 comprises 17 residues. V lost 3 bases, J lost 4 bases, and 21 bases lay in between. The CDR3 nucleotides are TGCGCCAGCAGTCAGCGAGGGGCGGGCGCTCCACTCACTGAAGCTTTCTTT. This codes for CASSQRGAGAPLTEAFF.

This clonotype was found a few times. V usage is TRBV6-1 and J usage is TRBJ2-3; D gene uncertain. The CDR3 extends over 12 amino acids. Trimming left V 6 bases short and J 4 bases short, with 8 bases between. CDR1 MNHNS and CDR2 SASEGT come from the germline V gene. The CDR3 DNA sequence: TGTGCCAGCAGCCCCCGTGCAGATACGCAGTATTTT. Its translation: CASSPRADTQYF.

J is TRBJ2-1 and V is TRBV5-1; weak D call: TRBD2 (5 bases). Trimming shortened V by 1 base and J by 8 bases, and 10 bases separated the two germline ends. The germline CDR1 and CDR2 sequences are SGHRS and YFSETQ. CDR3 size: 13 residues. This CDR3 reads CASSLTSYDEQFF. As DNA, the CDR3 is TGCGCCAGCAGCTTGACTAGTTACGATGAGCAGTTCTTC.

CDR3 coding DNA: TGTGCCAGCAGCTGGCCTCTAGCGGGGGGCTACAATGAGCAGTTCTTC. Translated, it gives CASSWPLAGGYNEQFF. J is TRBJ2-1 and V is TRBV11-2; TRBD2 matches 11 bases. Germline-derived CDR1 and CDR2 are SGHAT and FQNNGV. V lost 4 bases, J lost 3 bases, and 5 bases stayed unmatched. The CDR3 has 16 residues.

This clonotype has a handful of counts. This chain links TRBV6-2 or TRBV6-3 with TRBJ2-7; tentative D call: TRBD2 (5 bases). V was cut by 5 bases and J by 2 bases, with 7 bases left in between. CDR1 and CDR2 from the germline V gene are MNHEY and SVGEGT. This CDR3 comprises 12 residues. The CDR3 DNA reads TGTGCCAGCAGTGACTACGCCTACGAGCAGTACGTC. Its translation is CASSDYAYEQYV.

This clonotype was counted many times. CDR3 in amino acids: CASSESPGGIRQYV. The CDR3 DNA follows: TGTGCCAGCAGTGAATCTCCAGGGGGCATTCGGCAGTACGTC. This sequence joins TRBV2 and TRBJ2-7, with 8 nucleotides matching TRBD1. The CDR3 length is 14 residues. In germline, CDR1 is SNHLY, CDR2 FYNNEI. V shed 2 bases and J 9 bases; nucleotides not matched to a gene: 9.